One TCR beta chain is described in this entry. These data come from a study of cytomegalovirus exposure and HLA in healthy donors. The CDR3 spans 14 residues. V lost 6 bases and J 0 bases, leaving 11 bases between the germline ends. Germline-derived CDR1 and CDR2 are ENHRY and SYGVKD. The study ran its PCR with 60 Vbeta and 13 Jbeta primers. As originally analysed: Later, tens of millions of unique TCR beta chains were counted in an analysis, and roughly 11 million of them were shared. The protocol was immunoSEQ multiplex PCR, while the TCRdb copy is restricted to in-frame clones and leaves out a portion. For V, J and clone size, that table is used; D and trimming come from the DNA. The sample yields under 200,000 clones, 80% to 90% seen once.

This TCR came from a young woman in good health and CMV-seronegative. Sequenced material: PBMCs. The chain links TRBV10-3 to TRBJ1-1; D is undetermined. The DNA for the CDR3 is TGTGCCATCAGGGGAGACACCATGAACACTGAAGCTTTCTTT. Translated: CAIRGDTMNTEAFF.